This T cell receptor (beta chain) was sequenced for a study of shared clonotypes between healthy human individuals. Study observations and caveats: Naive subsets typically showed greater estimated richness than memory subsets. Naive CD4 clonotype sharing across several donors was 5% to 6%. The generation probabilities recorded for non-shared clonotypes fell below those of clonotypes shared by all four donors.

Original processing methods: With immunoSEQ giving junction-only sequences and no quality scores, filtering differed. Only in-frame clones appear in the TCRdb table, and some are missing; sequencing was by immunoSEQ multiplex PCR. That table is the source of V, J and clone size, and D and trimming were worked out from the DNA. Of some 2.1 million clones in the sample, approximately 94% were seen once. A word on this clone: Its antigen is still unknown.

Trimming stripped 3 bases from V and 8 bases from J, with 13 bases between. CDR1 and CDR2 from the germline V gene are SQVTM and ANQGSEA. The CDR3 length is 12 residues. Naive CD8 cells lacked CD45RO, underwent positive selection for CCR7 and left out terminally differentiated effector memory CD45RA+ cells. The chain joins TRBV29-1 to TRBJ1-1, with D possibly TRBD1 on 5 matching bases. This TCR was recovered from a man between 18 and 35 years old in good health. The sequencing input was naive CD8+ T cells sorted from blood. DNA for the CDR3: TGCAGCGTTGAGGGGGTGTCTACAGAAGCTTTCTTT. This codes for CSVEGVSTEAFF.